Each of the 10 T cell receptor beta chains below was sequenced from the same sample in a study of response to subunit inactivated influenza vaccine. TCRdb itself ran the RT-PCR reads through MiXCR, one entry per CDR3 protein. This table holds 150,000 or so distinct CDR3 sequences, approximately 11% found once. Sample: non-naive T cells sorted from PBMCs, taken about 40 days after vaccination. These receptors all stem from a man aged 45-65 years who received an inactivated influenza vaccine.

This clonotype was found a few times. V and J are TRBV4-2 and TRBJ1-1, with D possibly matching TRBD1 (5 bases). Germline CDR1 LGHNA, CDR2 YNFKEQ. The CDR3 runs 14 residues. Between the trimmed V and J ends, which lost 4 bases and 1 base, there was a span of 10 bases. CDR3 DNA: TGTGCCAGCAGCCCAGGGCCAGGGAACACTGAAGCTTTCTTT. It translates to CASSPGPGNTEAFF.

There are many counts of this clonotype. The chain combines TRBV20-1 with TRBJ2-3; 7 bases fit TRBD2. From germline, CDR1 is DFQATT and CDR2 SNEGSKA (reference sequence). The CDR3 consists of 15 residues. V dropped 3 bases and J dropped 4; count of bases not matched to a gene: 10. CDR3 DNA sequence: TGCAGTGCTAGGGATCTCGGACTAGTCCCAGATACGCAGTATTTT. Amino acid sequence: CSARDLGLVPDTQYF.

This clonotype was observed a handful of times. The chain couples TRBV4-2 to TRBJ2-3, with 13 bases matching TRBD2. V gave up 4 bases and J gave up 1 base; unmatched junction bases: 11. The CDR3 sequence is 19 residues long. Germline assignment: CDR1 LGHNA and CDR2 YNFKEQ. The CDR3 spells CASSPRTSGGLLGTDTQYF. DNA of the CDR3: TGTGCCAGCAGCCCAAGGACTAGCGGGGGCCTTCTCGGCACAGATACGCAGTATTTT.

Points on this clonotype: A read error may produce the germline difference seen at one junction end. J is TRBJ2-7 and V is TRBV15, with 8 bases aligning to TRBD1. Per germline, CDR1 LNHNV and CDR2 YYDKDF (reference sequence). The CDR3 is made up of 16 amino acids. The CDR3, as DNA: TGTGCCACCAGCGGAGACCTAGGACAGGGCTCCTACGAGCAGTACTTC. Residues: CATSGDLGQGSYEQYF.

The gene calls are TRBV7-2 and TRBJ2-7; 9 nucleotides agree with TRBD1. Losses at the gene ends were 4 bases for V and 6 bases for J; bases not matched to a gene: 4. The germline V gene encodes CDR1 SGHTA and CDR2 FQGNSA. CDR3 length: 13 residues. CDR3 nucleotides: TGTGCCAGCAGCTGGGGGACAGGGCTCGAGCAGTACTTC. Translating gives CASSWGTGLEQYF.

The chain combines TRBV28 with TRBJ2-3; D not certain. The CDR3 sequence is 14 residues long. Germline-derived CDR1 and CDR2 are MDHEN and SYDVKM. V was clipped by 6 bases and J by 2 bases, with 12 bases between them. CDR3 sequence reads: CASRYAGSTDTQYF. The CDR3 nucleotides read TGTGCCAGCAGGTATGCAGGCTCCACAGATACGCAGTATTTT.

Worth noting for this clonotype: This may be a read error, as it is one base from a much larger clone. The V call is TRBV10-3, the J call TRBJ2-5; no reliable D call. The CDR3 loop spans 11 amino acids. Germline CDR1 is ENHRY and CDR2 is SYGVKD. Here the CDR3 reads CAISDRETKYF. The DNA for the CDR3 is TGTGCCATCAGTGACCGCGAGACCAAGTACTTC.

The rearrangement uses TRBV5-6 and TRBJ2-3, with D unclear. Germline lookup yields CDR1 SGHDT and CDR2 YYEEEE. CDR3 length equals 13 residues. V was clipped by 2 bases and J by 0 bases, with 4 bases between them. The CDR3 here is CASSFYSTDTQYF. DNA for the CDR3: TGTGCCAGCAGCTTCTACAGCACAGATACGCAGTATTTT.

This clonotype was counted between two and nine times. The rearrangement links TRBV5-6 to TRBJ2-7, with TRBD2 as a possible D gene (6 bases). V lost 2 bases and J 5 bases, leaving 14 bases between the germline ends. Germline V CDR1 and CDR2: SGHDT, YYEEEE. The CDR3 has 14 residues. CDR3 loop: CASSFLDRGNEQYF. CDR3 DNA sequence: TGTGCCAGCAGCTTTTTGGATCGGGGGAACGAGCAGTACTTC.

V and J are TRBV9 and TRBJ1-1; no clear D gene. The germline CDR1 and CDR2 sequences are SGDLS and YYNGEE. V lost 4 bases and J lost 0, with 7 bases in between. The CDR3 totals 13 residues. The CDR3 bases are TGTGCCAGCAGCTTCTCCATGAACACTGAAGCTTTCTTT. Residues: CASSFSMNTEAFF.